A single sample gave rise to the 23 T cell receptor beta chains below, sequenced in a study of cytomegalovirus exposure and HLA in healthy donors. In the PCR, 60 Vbeta and 13 Jbeta primers were used. Data came from immunoSEQ multiplex PCR; TCRdb stores just in-frame clones and leaves some out. Of about 170,000 clones in the sample, 75% were seen once. Sequences were obtained from PBMCs. The source is a woman in her fifties or sixties in good health and CMV-seropositive.

The chain recombines TRBV30 with TRBJ2-3, with unresolved D. Germline V gene lookup returns CDR1 GTSNPN and CDR2 SVGIG (reference sequence). The CDR3 is made up of 14 amino acids. Deletions cut 2 bases from V and 4 bases from J, with 13 bases between. CDR3 DNA: TGTGCCTGGAGTACCACCGGGTCGTCAGATACGCAGTATTTT. This translates into CAWSTTGSSDTQYF.

The rearrangement uses TRBV10-3 and TRBJ1-5; a possible D gene is TRBD1 (5 bases). This CDR3 has 15 residues. Per the germline V gene, CDR1 is ENHRY and CDR2 is SYGVKD. Trimming left V 5 bases short and J 0 bases short, with 11 bases between. In DNA form, the CDR3 reads TGTGCCATCAGTCAAGGGGAAAATAGCAATCAGCCCCAGCATTTT. Protein product: CAISQGENSNQPQHF.

The chain couples TRBV18 to TRBJ2-3; 10 positions agree with TRBD1. The length of the CDR3 is 14 residues. Germline V CDR1 and CDR2: KGHSH, LQKENI. The trim removed 4 bases at V and 3 bases at J, leaving 1 base unmatched. The CDR3 DNA is TGTGCCAGCTCACTGGGACAGGGGACAGATACGCAGTATTTT. Protein sequence: CASSLGQGTDTQYF.

Worth noting for this clone: This sample includes further DNA sequences coding for the same CDR3. This chain links TRBV5-1 with TRBJ2-1; TRBD2 agrees at 10 bases. The length of the CDR3 is 16 residues. Losses at the gene ends were 0 bases for V and 3 bases for J; bases not matched to a gene: 3. Germline assignment: CDR1 SGHRS and CDR2 YFSETQ. The CDR3 loop is CASSLGASGGYNEQFF. The CDR3 DNA follows: TGCGCCAGCAGCTTGGGGGCTAGCGGGGGCTACAATGAGCAGTTCTTC.

The chain couples TRBV18 to TRBJ1-2; D might be TRBD1 (5 bases). Germline V gives CDR1 KGHSH, CDR2 LQKENI. Deletions cut 1 base from V and 5 bases from J, with 14 bases between. This CDR3 is built from 15 residues. The DNA of the CDR3 is TGTGCCAGCTCACCACTGGAACGTGCAGGGTATGGCTACACCTTC. It translates to CASSPLERAGYGYTF.

This clone came up once. The rearrangement links TRBV5-6 to TRBJ2-7, with 9 bases lining up with TRBD1. The trim removed 4 bases at V and 2 bases at J, leaving 4 bases unmatched. Germline values: CDR1 SGHDT, CDR2 YYEEEE. There are 14 residues in the CDR3. CDR3 in DNA: TGTGCCAGCAGCCATAGACAGGGGGCCTACGAGCAGTACTTC. Protein: CASSHRQGAYEQYF. Combining the CDR3 with reference TRBV5-6 and TRBJ2-7 gives the whole variable domain DAGVTQSPTHLIKTRGQQVTLRCSPKSGHDTVSWYQQALGQGPQFIFQYYEEEERQRGNFPDRFSGHQFPNYSSELNVNALLLGDSALYLCASSHRQGAYEQYFGPGTRLTVT.

J is TRBJ1-3 and V is TRBV10-3; D gene uncertain. V shed 0 bases and J shed 4 bases, with 16 bases lying between them. The CDR3 runs to 17 residues. The germline V gene encodes CDR1 ENHRY and CDR2 SYGVKD. CDR3: CAISESSPGSYGNTIYF. As DNA, the CDR3 is TGTGCCATCAGTGAGTCGTCTCCGGGGTCTTACGGAAACACCATATATTTT.

The chain combines TRBV5-6 with TRBJ2-7, with 9 bases aligning to TRBD2. Germline values: CDR1 SGHDT, CDR2 YYEEEE. Trimming at V came to 2 bases and at J to 4 bases, leaving 4 bases not matched to a gene. The CDR3 is 14 residues long. CDR3 protein: CASSLLTSGYEQYF. In DNA, the CDR3 is TGTGCCAGCAGCTTACTGACTAGCGGTTACGAGCAGTACTTC.

This clone showed up just once. This sequence joins TRBV5-1 and TRBJ2-1; TRBD2 aligns across 10 bases. Germline CDR1 SGHRS, CDR2 YFSETQ. CDR3 length: 16 amino acids. The junction had 5 bases not matched to a gene; V was cut back by 2 bases and J by 3 bases. CDR3 sequence reads: CASSFASGGLYNEQFF. CDR3 nucleotide sequence: TGCGCCAGCAGCTTTGCTAGCGGGGGCCTCTACAATGAGCAGTTCTTC.

CDR3 DNA: TGCGCCAGCAGCTCCGGGACAGGGACCTACGAGCAGTACTTC. It encodes CASSSGTGTYEQYF. The V call is TRBV5-1, the J call TRBJ2-7, with 9 bases that match TRBD1. Germline V gene sequence: CDR1 SGHRS, CDR2 YFSETQ. Losses at the gene ends were 3 bases for V and 2 bases for J; bases not matched to a gene: 3. The length of the CDR3 is 14 residues. The variable domain in full, completed from reference TRBV5-1 and TRBJ2-7, reads KAGVTQTPRYLIKTRGQQVTLSCSPISGHRSVSWYQQTPGQGLQFLFEYFSETQRNKGNFPGRFSGRQFSNSRSEMNVSTLELGDSALYLCASSSGTGTYEQYFGPGTRLTVT.

The chain recombines TRBV16 with TRBJ1-5; perhaps TRBD1 as D (6 bases). Trimming removed 4 bases from V and 6 bases from J, with 19 bases in between. The CDR3 consists of 16 residues. The V gene's germline CDR1 is KGHSY and CDR2 FQNENV. In DNA, the CDR3 is TGTGCCAGCAGCCCGCCCCTCGGGGGGGCCCCTCAGCCCCAGCATTTT. It encodes CASSPPLGGAPQPQHF.

The V call is TRBV4-1, the J call TRBJ1-2; 7 bases fit TRBD1. V shed 0 bases and J 4 bases; nucleotides not matched to a gene: 5. The CDR3 consists of 15 residues. The V gene's germline CDR1 is MGHRA and CDR2 YSYEKL. The CDR3 is CASSQEAGQFYGYTF. DNA for the CDR3: TGCGCCAGCAGCCAAGAGGCGGGACAGTTCTATGGCTACACCTTC.

The V gene is TRBV6-5, the J gene TRBJ1-2; possible D gene TRBD1, 6 bases. The CDR3 length is 13 residues. The V gene lost 6 bases and the J gene lost 5 bases, with 13 bases spanning the gap. Germline lookup yields CDR1 MNHEY and CDR2 SVGAGI. The CDR3 protein is CASRRQDQYGYTF. The CDR3 region has the DNA TGTGCCAGCAGGAGACAGGACCAATATGGCTACACCTTC.

On this clone itself: Other DNA sequences in the sample encode the same CDR3. V and J are TRBV5-1 and TRBJ1-1, with a tentative D call TRBD1 (6 bases). This CDR3 contains 15 residues. V was trimmed by 0 bases and J by 0 bases, leaving 9 bases between them. Germline loops: CDR1 SGHRS, CDR2 YFSETQ. The CDR3 DNA sequence: TGCGCCAGCAGCTTGGGCAGGGGCATGAACACTGAAGCTTTCTTT. It codes for CASSLGRGMNTEAFF.

This chain uses TRBV7-6 with TRBJ2-2, with 7 bases identical to TRBD1. The CDR3 loop spans 16 amino acids. The junction had 6 bases not matched to a gene; V was cut back by 5 bases and J by 0 bases. Germline V CDR1 and CDR2: SGHVS, FNYEAQ. The CDR3 region has the DNA TGTGCCAGCAGCCTATTACAGGGGACGAACACCGGGGAGCTGTTTTTT. It encodes CASSLLQGTNTGELFF.

This chain uses TRBV15 with TRBJ1-1, with a weak D call TRBD1 (6 bases). Germline CDR1 reads LNHNV; CDR2 reads YYDKDF (reference sequence). The CDR3 consists of 14 residues. Deletions cut 5 bases from V and 3 bases from J, with 13 bases between. The CDR3 nucleotides are TGTGCCACCAGCCCCGGCAGGGGCCACACTGAAGCTTTCTTT. It codes for CATSPGRGHTEAFF.

J is TRBJ1-6 and V is TRBV2; 8 bases are a match to TRBD1. V gave up 7 bases and J gave up 9 bases; unmatched junction bases: 8. The germline CDR1 and CDR2 sequences are SNHLY and FYNNEI. This CDR3 is built from 14 residues. The CDR3 here is CASIKDRVTSPLHF. The CDR3, as DNA: TGTGCCAGCATCAAGGACAGGGTTACTTCACCCCTCCACTTT.

Comments on this clone: The junction does not match germline at one end; this may be a read error. The chain is built from TRBV28 and TRBJ2-1, with TRBD2 matching over 7 bases. In germline, CDR1 is MDHEN, CDR2 SYDVKM. This CDR3 contains 15 residues. CDR3 residues: CASSPEAGEYNERFF. CDR3 in DNA: TGTGCCAGCTCCCCGGAGGCGGGGGAGTACAATGAGCGGTTCTTC.

The rearrangement joins TRBV5-1 to TRBJ1-1; TRBD1 matches 8 bases. The CDR3 totals 15 residues. Per the germline V gene, CDR1 is SGHRS and CDR2 is YFSETQ. With 8 bases clipped from V and 4 bases from J, the junction kept 13 bases outside the gene matches. The CDR3, as DNA: TGCGCCAGTTCCTTTCAGGGGGCGTCTAGCACTGAAGCTTTCTTT. Translated: CASSFQGASSTEAFF.

This chain uses TRBV2 with TRBJ1-1, with 7 bases aligning to TRBD1. J gave up 7 bases and V 6 bases, and 8 bases lay outside the gene matches. Germline V lookup: CDR1 SNHLY, CDR2 FYNNEI. CDR3 length equals 13 residues. This CDR3 reads CASSTAGGSEAFF. DNA for the CDR3: TGTGCCAGCAGCACTGCAGGGGGGAGTGAAGCTTTCTTT.

Remarks on this clone: At one of its ends the junction is not consistent with the germline gene, which may arise from a read error. This sequence joins TRBV2 and TRBJ2-1; weak D call: TRBD2 (5 bases). Germline V gives CDR1 SNHLY, CDR2 FYNNEI. CDR3 length: 14 amino acids. CDR3 sequence: CASRERAVYNEQFF. The DNA for the CDR3 is TGTGCCAGCCGTGAGAGGGCCGTTTACAATGAGCAGTTCTTC.

The genes are TRBV6-1 and TRBJ1-1, with D hard to call. This CDR3 region has 10 residues. Germline V gene sequence: CDR1 MNHNS, CDR2 SASEGT. Trimming took 6 bases from V and 8 from J, leaving 7 bases between them. The CDR3 region has the DNA TGTGCCAGCAGAGCTTGGGAAGCTTTCTTT. This encodes CASRAWEAFF.

V is TRBV18 and J is TRBJ1-2, with TRBD1 identical over 9 bases. The CDR3 is 13 residues long. Losses at the gene ends were 5 bases for V and 6 bases for J; bases not matched to a gene: 4. CDR1 is KGHSH, CDR2 LQKENI, per germline. Written as DNA, the CDR3 is TGTGCCAGCTCATCGGACAGGGGTGATGGCTACACCTTC. It is translated as CASSSDRGDGYTF.